The 20 T cell receptor beta chains in this list originate from one sample, sequenced in a study of metastatic and nonmetastatic thyroid tumors (dated by TCRdb to 2018 to 2021). The library was built by means of PCR. The sequencer listed for this sample is Illumina HiSeq 4000. TCRdb reanalyzed the raw reads on its own, using fastp at Q25 for trimming and MiXCR for clone calling, and kept in-frame beta chains. The sample records about 34,000 clones, roughly 35% of which are singletons. The ten largest clones take up under 25% of the sample. Before undergoing thyroid surgery, none of the patients had been given any kind of treatment. The material sequenced was tumor tissue. These receptors all stem from a female donor with papillary thyroid cancer or a benign thyroid nodule (not recorded which). Some clones in this sample may be carry-over from other donors' samples.

This clone was seen a few times. This sequence joins TRBV27 and TRBJ2-6; TRBD2 aligns across 7 bases. The CDR3 has 15 residues. Germline trimming cut 2 bases from V and 4 bases from J; bases unmatched to any gene: 2. The germline CDR1 and CDR2 sequences are MNHEY and SMNVEV (reference sequence). The CDR3 is CASSLAGVGANVLTF. DNA of the CDR3: TGTGCCAGCAGTTTAGCGGGAGTCGGGGCCAACGTCCTGACTTTC.

The V call is TRBV7-9, the J call TRBJ1-1; TRBD1 matches at 9 bases. This CDR3 contains 14 residues. Per the germline V gene, CDR1 is SEHNR and CDR2 is FQNEAQ (reference sequence). The V and J ends lost 5 bases and 11 bases, in that order; junction bases with no gene match: 12. The CDR3 DNA reads TGTGCCAGCAGCCCCCGGGACAGGGCGATGGCGGCTTTCTTT. Translated: CASSPRDRAMAAFF.

This clone was detected only a few times. The J gene is TRBJ2-2, the V gene TRBV5-1; TRBD2 agrees at 7 bases. V gave up 5 bases and J gave up 0 bases; unmatched junction bases: 7. Looked up from germline, CDR1 is SGHRS and CDR2 is YFSETQ. CDR3 length equals 16 residues. DNA for the CDR3: TGCGCCAGCAGTACTACTAGCGCCTCGAACACCGGGGAGCTGTTTTTT. As protein: CASSTTSASNTGELFF.

This clone was counted only a few times. The CDR3 spells CAWSVPAGARDEQFF. For the CDR3, the DNA is TGTGCCTGGAGTGTACCGGCAGGTGCCCGGGATGAGCAGTTCTTC. The rearrangement joins TRBV30 to TRBJ2-1; D remains ambiguous. The V gene lost 0 bases and the J gene lost 8 bases, with 17 bases spanning the gap. Germline V gives CDR1 GTSNPN, CDR2 SVGIG (reference sequence). The length of the CDR3 is 15 residues. The full variable domain, rest sourced from reference TRBV30 and TRBJ2-1, is SQTIHQWPATLVQPVGSPLSLECTVEGTSNPNLYWYRQAAGRGLQLLFYSVGIGQISSEVPQNLSASRPQDRQFILSSKKLLLSDSGFYLCAWSVPAGARDEQFFGPGTRLTVL.

The chain joins TRBV19 to TRBJ1-6; TRBD1 is a possible D gene (5 bases). The germline CDR1 and CDR2 sequences are LNHDA and SQIVND (reference sequence). Trimming left V 6 bases short and J 7 bases short, with 10 bases between. The CDR3 totals 13 residues. The CDR3 is CASSPRTNSPLHF. CDR3 DNA sequence: TGTGCCAGTAGCCCGAGGACAAATTCACCCCTCCACTTT.

The rearrangement uses TRBV5-4 and TRBJ1-4; 7 positions agree with TRBD1. Germline loops: CDR1 SGHNT, CDR2 YYREEE (reference sequence). The CDR3 totals 15 residues. Trimming took 4 bases from V and 4 from J; bases not matched to a gene: 7. CDR3 bases: TGTGCCAGCAGCGCTAACAGGGGTGTTAATGAAAAACTGTTTTTT. As protein: CASSANRGVNEKLFF.

This clone was observed a few times. The gene calls are TRBV20-1 and TRBJ2-7, with 12 bases aligning to TRBD2. The CDR3 loop spans 15 amino acids. Germline loops: CDR1 DFQATT, CDR2 SNEGSKA (reference sequence). V lost 6 bases, J lost 4 bases, and 10 bases stayed unmatched. CDR3 sequence reads: CSARPPGLAGYEQYF. CDR3 sequence (DNA): TGCAGTGCCAGACCTCCGGGACTAGCGGGTTACGAGCAGTACTTC.

V gene TRBV10-2 combines with J gene TRBJ2-1, with no clear D. The germline V gene encodes CDR1 WSHSY and CDR2 SAAADI. The CDR3 length is 14 residues. V was pared by 4 bases and J by 6 bases, with 13 bases between. The CDR3 DNA follows: TGCGCCAGCAGTGCAAGGCCGTATAGCAATGAGCAGTTCTTC. Translation: CASSARPYSNEQFF.

V and J are TRBV7-3 and TRBJ2-7; 8 bases agree with TRBD1. The CDR3 is 13 amino acids. Germline lookup yields CDR1 SGHTA and CDR2 FQGTGA. With V trimmed by 1 base and J by 6 bases, 2 bases remained unmatched. The CDR3 sequence is CASSLRQGSEQYF. The CDR3 DNA sequence: TGTGCCAGCAGCTTAAGACAGGGGTCCGAGCAGTACTTC.

This clone came up once. One end of the junction varies from germline; a read error may be responsible. This chain connects TRBV7-9 to TRBJ1-1; D not certain. Germline values: CDR1 SEHNR, CDR2 FQNEAQ (reference sequence). CDR3 length equals 13 residues. In DNA, the CDR3 is TGTGCCAGCAGACTCGGACTAGCGGGAGCTCTTTACTTC. Translating it yields CASRLGLAGALYF.

This chain uses TRBV7-8 with TRBJ2-2; 8 nucleotides align to TRBD1. The length of the CDR3 is 15 residues. J was trimmed by 7 bases and V by 5 bases; bases with no gene match: 9. Germline assignment: CDR1 SGHVS and CDR2 FQNEAQ. CDR3 coding DNA: TGTGCCAGCAGCCACCCAGGGGGCGCAAACGGGGAGCTGTTTTTT. Protein: CASSHPGGANGELFF.

The rearrangement links TRBV11-2 to TRBJ2-2, with D possibly being TRBD1 (5 bases). This CDR3 is 15 amino acids long. With 2 bases removed from V and 7 bases from J, the gap between germline ends came to 14 bases. CDR1 is SGHAT, CDR2 FQNNGV, per germline. The chain's CDR3 is CASSLLQGRGGELFF. The CDR3 DNA sequence: TGTGCCAGCAGCTTACTTCAGGGTAGGGGCGGGGAGCTGTTTTTT.

This clone has only a few counts. The CDR3 region is CATSREGDEQFF. DNA for the CDR3: TGTGCCACCAGCAGAGAGGGGGATGAGCAGTTCTTC. This chain connects TRBV15 to TRBJ2-1; the D gene could be TRBD1 or TRBD2 (5 bases each). The V end lost 0 bases, the J end lost 8 bases, and 5 bases lay between the germline ends. Germline CDR1 is LNHNV and CDR2 is YYDKDF (reference sequence). The CDR3 contains 12 residues.

The gene calls are TRBV5-1 and TRBJ2-2; D gene uncertain. This CDR3 spans 11 amino acids. V dropped 5 bases and J dropped 5 bases, with 4 bases sitting between them. CDR1 is SGHRS, CDR2 YFSETQ, per germline. CDR3 amino acids: CASRGTGELFF. For the CDR3, the DNA is TGCGCCAGCAGGGGTACCGGGGAGCTGTTTTTT.

The V call is TRBV15, the J call TRBJ1-5; a possible D gene is TRBD1 (6 bases). The CDR3 length is 14 residues. V was trimmed by 3 bases and J by 6 bases, leaving 12 bases between them. Germline values: CDR1 LNHNV, CDR2 YYDKDF (reference sequence). CDR3 sequence: CATSSGGGGQPQHF. The CDR3, as DNA: TGTGCCACCAGCAGTGGAGGGGGAGGTCAGCCCCAGCATTTT.

The chain recombines TRBV20-1 with TRBJ2-2; 8 bases map to TRBD2. The germline CDR1 and CDR2 sequences are DFQATT and SNEGSKA (reference sequence). CDR3 length equals 16 residues. Trimming cost V 3 bases and J 0 bases; bases outside gene matches: 6. The CDR3 region has the DNA TGCAGTGCTAGCTCGGGGGGGTCCACGAACACCGGGGAGCTGTTTTTT. It yields the protein CSASSGGSTNTGELFF.

A few counts support this clone. The genes are TRBV28 and TRBJ1-2; TRBD1 aligns across 11 bases. CDR1 and CDR2 from the germline V gene are MDHEN and SYDVKM. This CDR3 is 15 amino acids long. Germline trimming cut 5 bases from V and 6 bases from J; bases unmatched to any gene: 8. CDR3 amino acids: CASSQPGQGVNGYTF. The CDR3 bases are TGTGCCAGCAGTCAACCGGGACAGGGGGTGAATGGCTACACCTTC.

The rearrangement uses TRBV11-3 and TRBJ2-4; D may be TRBD2 (5 bases). The CDR3 covers 14 residues. The germline V gene has CDR1 SGHNT and CDR2 YENEEA. V was trimmed by 3 bases and J by 4 bases, leaving 10 bases between them. The CDR3 is CASSFEGLKNIQYF. CDR3 coding DNA: TGTGCCAGCAGCTTCGAGGGTCTAAAAAACATTCAGTACTTC.

The rearrangement uses TRBV6-6 and TRBJ2-7, with TRBD2 identical over 7 bases. The CDR3 totals 18 residues. CDR1 and CDR2 (germline): MNHNY, SVGAGI (reference sequence). V trimming: 0 bases; J trimming: 5 bases; junction bases outside the gene matches: 16. In DNA form, the CDR3 reads TGTGCCAGCAGTTACTCGATGGTGGGGGGAGGGGTCCAGAACGAGCAGTACTTC. This encodes CASSYSMVGGGVQNEQYF.

V is TRBV7-8 and J is TRBJ2-1; 7 bases are shared with TRBD2. This CDR3 has 15 residues. The J segment lost 5 bases and the V segment lost 5 bases, leaving 9 bases of the junction unmatched. In germline, CDR1 is SGHVS, CDR2 FQNEAQ. For the CDR3, the DNA is TGTGCCAGCAGCCCACCGGGGGGATGGGACAATGAGCAGTTCTTC. Translating gives CASSPPGGWDNEQFF.